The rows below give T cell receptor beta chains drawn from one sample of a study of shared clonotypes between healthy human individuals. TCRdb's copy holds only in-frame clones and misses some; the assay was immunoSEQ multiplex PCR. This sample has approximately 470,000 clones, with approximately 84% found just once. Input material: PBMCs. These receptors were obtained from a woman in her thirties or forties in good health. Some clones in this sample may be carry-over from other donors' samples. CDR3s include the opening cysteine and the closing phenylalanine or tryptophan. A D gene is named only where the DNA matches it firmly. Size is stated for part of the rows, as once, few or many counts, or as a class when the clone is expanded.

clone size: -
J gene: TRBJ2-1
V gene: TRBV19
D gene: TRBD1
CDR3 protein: CASNRQGAEYNEQFF
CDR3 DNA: TGTGCCAGTAACAGGCAGGGGGCAGAATACAATGAGCAGTTCTTC

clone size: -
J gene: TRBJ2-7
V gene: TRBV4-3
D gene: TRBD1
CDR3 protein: CASSQERQGAREQYF
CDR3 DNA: TGCGCCAGCAGCCAAGAGCGCCAGGGGGCGCGGGAGCAGTACTTC

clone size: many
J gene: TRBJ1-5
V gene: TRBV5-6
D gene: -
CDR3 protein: CASSLVDQPQHF
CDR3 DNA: TGTGCCAGCAGCTTGGTAGATCAGCCCCAGCATTTT

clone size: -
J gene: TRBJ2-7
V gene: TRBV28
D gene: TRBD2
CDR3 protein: CASSLLAGAYEQYF
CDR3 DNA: TGTGCCAGCAGTTTACTAGCGGGAGCCTACGAGCAGTACTTC

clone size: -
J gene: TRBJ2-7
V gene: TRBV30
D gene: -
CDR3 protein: CAWSVGYEQYF
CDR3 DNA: TGTGCCTGGAGTGTCGGGTACGAGCAGTACTTC

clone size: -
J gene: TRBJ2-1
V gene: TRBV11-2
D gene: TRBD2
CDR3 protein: CASSSRTSGTTHNEQFF
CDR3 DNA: TGTGCCAGCAGCTCCAGGACTAGCGGGACGACCCACAATGAGCAGTTCTTC

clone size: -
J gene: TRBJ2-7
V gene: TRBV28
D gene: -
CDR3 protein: CASTPGPSYEQYF
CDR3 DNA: TGTGCCAGCACTCCCGGTCCATCCTACGAGCAGTACTTC

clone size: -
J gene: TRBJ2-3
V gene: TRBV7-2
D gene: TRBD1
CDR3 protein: CASSLSRTGGGTDTQYF
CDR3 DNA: TGTGCCAGCAGCTTATCCCGCACAGGGGGCGGAACAGATACGCAGTATTTT

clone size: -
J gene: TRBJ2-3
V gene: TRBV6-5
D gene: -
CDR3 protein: CASNAGALGTDTQYF
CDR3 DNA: TGTGCCAGCAACGCAGGGGCGTTAGGAACAGATACGCAGTATTTT

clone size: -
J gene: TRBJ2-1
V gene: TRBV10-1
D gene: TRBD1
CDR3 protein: CASSRTRGNEQFF
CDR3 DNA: TGCGCCAGCAGTAGAACCAGGGGGAATGAGCAGTTCTTC

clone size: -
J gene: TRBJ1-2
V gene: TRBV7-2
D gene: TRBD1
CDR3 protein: CASSLVFGDSDGYTF
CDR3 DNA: TGTGCCAGCAGCCTAGTTTTTGGGGACAGCGATGGCTACACCTTC

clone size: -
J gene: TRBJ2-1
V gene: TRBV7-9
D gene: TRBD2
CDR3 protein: CASSQAGDEQFF
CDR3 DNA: TGTGCCAGCAGCCAAGCGGGAGATGAGCAGTTCTTC

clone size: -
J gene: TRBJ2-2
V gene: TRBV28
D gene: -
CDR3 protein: CASSWTAGEPQNTGELFF
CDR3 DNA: TGTGCCAGCAGTTGGACCGCAGGGGAACCACAGAACACCGGGGAGCTGTTTTTT

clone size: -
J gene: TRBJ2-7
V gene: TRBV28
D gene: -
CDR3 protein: CASSPSGTYEQYF
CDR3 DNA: TGTGCCAGCAGTCCCTCGGGTACCTACGAGCAGTACTTC

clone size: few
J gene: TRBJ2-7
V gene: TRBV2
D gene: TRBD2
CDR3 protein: CASSENSGRAREQYF
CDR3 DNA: TGTGCCAGCAGTGAAAATAGCGGGAGGGCCAGGGAGCAGTACTTC

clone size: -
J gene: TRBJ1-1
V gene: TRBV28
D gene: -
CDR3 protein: CASTLNTEAFF
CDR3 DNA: TGTGCCAGCACACTGAACACTGAAGCTTTCTTT

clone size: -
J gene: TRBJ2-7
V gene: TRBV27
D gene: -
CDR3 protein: CASSGGTRGLYEQYF
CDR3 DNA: TGTGCCAGCAGTGGCGGGACAAGGGGCCTCTACGAGCAGTACTTC

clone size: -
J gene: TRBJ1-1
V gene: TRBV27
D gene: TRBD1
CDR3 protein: CASSLLDRGTEAFF
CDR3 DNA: TGTGCCAGCAGTTTACTCGACAGGGGCACTGAAGCTTTCTTT

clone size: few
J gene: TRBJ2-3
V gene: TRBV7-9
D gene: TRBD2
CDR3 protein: CASSFGLAGEADTQYF
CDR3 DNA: TGTGCCAGCAGCTTTGGACTAGCGGGAGAGGCAGATACGCAGTATTTT

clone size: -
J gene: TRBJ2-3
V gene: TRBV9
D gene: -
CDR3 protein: CASSVGSSSTDTQYF
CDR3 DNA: TGTGCCAGCAGCGTAGGTTCCTCAAGCACAGATACGCAGTATTTT

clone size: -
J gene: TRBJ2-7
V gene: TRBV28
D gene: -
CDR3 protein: CASSSTLGREGEQYF
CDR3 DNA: TGTGCCAGCAGTTCCACCTTAGGGCGGGAAGGAGAGCAGTACTTC

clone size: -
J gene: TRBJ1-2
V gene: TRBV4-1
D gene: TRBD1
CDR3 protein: CASSQPSGGRKNYGYTF
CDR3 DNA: TGCGCCAGCAGCCAACCTTCAGGGGGGCGGAAAAACTATGGCTACACCTTC

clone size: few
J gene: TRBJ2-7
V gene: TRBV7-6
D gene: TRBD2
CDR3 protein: CASSLVPALLGRSYEQYF
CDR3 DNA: TGTGCCAGCAGCTTAGTTCCAGCCTTACTCGGGAGGAGCTACGAGCAGTACTTC

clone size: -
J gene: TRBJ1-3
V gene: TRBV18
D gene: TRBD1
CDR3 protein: CASSPGQGWDTIYF
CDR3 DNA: TGTGCCAGCTCACCCGGACAGGGTTGGGACACCATATATTTT

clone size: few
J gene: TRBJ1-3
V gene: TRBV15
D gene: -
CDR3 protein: CATSRGDGGPGNTIYF
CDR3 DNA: TGTGCCACCAGCAGGGGGGACGGAGGTCCTGGAAACACCATATATTTT

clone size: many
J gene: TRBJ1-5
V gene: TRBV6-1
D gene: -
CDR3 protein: CASSVGGENQPQHF
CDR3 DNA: TGTGCCAGCTCTGTGGGAGGGGAGAATCAGCCCCAGCATTTT

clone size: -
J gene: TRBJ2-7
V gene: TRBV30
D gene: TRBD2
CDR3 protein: CACQAWGSGDEQYF
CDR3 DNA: TGTGCCTGCCAAGCTTGGGGTAGCGGGGACGAGCAGTACTTC

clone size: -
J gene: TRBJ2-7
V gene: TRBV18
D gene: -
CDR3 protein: CASSPSGGTSYEQYF
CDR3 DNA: TGTGCCAGCTCACCTTCTGGCGGCACGTCCTACGAGCAGTACTTC

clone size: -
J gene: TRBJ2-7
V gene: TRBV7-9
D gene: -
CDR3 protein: CASSLSVDEQYF
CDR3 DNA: TGTGCCAGCAGCTTATCCGTAGACGAGCAGTACTTC

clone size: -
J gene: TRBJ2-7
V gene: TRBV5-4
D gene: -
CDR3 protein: CASSLPEREQYF
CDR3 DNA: TGTGCCAGCAGCTTGCCGGAAAGGGAGCAGTACTTC

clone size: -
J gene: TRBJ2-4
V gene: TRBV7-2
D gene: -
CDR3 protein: CASSQAGQLAKNIQYF
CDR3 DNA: TGTGCCAGCAGCCAGGCGGGACAGCTAGCCAAAAACATTCAGTACTTC

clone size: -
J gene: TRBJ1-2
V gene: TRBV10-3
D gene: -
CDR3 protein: CAISIQGWEYGYTF
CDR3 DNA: TGTGCCATCAGCATACAAGGATGGGAATATGGCTACACCTTC

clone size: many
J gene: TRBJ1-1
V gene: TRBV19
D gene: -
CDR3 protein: CASREERMNTEAFF
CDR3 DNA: TGTGCCAGTAGAGAGGAGCGAATGAACACTGAAGCTTTCTTT

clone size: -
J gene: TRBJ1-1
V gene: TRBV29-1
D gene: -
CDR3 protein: CSVGAGNTEAFF
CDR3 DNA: TGCAGCGTGGGGGCAGGGAACACTGAAGCTTTCTTT

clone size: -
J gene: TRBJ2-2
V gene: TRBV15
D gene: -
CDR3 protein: CATSRDETDFYTGELFF
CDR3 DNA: TGTGCCACCAGCAGAGATGAGACAGATTTCTACACCGGGGAGCTGTTTTTT

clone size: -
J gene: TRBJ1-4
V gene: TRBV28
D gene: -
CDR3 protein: CASSTQGNDQLFF
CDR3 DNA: TGTGCCAGCAGTACTCAGGGGAATGATCAACTGTTTTTT

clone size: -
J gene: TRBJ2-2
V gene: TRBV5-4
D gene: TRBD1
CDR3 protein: CASSAAGGRTGELFF
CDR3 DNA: TGTGCCAGCAGCGCCGCAGGGGGACGCACCGGGGAGCTGTTTTTT

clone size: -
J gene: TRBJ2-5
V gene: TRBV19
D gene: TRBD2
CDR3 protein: CASSLLAGEETQYF
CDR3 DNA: TGTGCCAGTAGCTTACTAGCGGGAGAAGAGACCCAGTACTTC

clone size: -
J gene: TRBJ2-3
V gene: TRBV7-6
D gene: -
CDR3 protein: CASSLEGTGDTQYF
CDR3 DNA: TGTGCCAGCAGCTTAGAGGGGACGGGGGATACGCAGTATTTT

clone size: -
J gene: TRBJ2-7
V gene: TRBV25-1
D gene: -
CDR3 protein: CASSRESDEQYF
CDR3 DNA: TGTGCCAGCAGCAGGGAGTCGGACGAGCAGTACTTC

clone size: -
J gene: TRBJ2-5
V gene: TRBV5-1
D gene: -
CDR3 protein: CASSSGVAGTQETQYF
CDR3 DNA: TGCGCCAGCAGCTCCGGCGTCGCGGGAACCCAAGAGACCCAGTACTTC

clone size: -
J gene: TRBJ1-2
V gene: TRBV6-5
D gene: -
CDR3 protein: CASSYRAAYGYTF
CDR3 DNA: TGTGCCAGCAGTTACCGAGCCGCCTATGGCTACACCTTC

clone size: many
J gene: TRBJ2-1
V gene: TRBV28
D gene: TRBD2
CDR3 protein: CASSPGTSEYNEQFF
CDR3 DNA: TGTGCCAGCAGCCCCGGGACTAGCGAATACAATGAGCAGTTCTTC

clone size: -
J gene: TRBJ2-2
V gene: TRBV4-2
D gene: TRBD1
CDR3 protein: CASSLSQGAHGELFF
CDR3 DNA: TGTGCCAGCAGCCTCTCACAGGGGGCGCACGGGGAGCTGTTTTTT

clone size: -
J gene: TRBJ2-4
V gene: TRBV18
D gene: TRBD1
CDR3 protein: CASSPLRTGGARVKNIQYF
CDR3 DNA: TGTGCCAGCTCACCACTTCGGACAGGGGGCGCCCGGGTCAAAAACATTCAGTACTTC